Below are 6 T cell receptor beta chains sequenced from a single sample in a study of CD8+ T cells in alopecia areata. It was cDNA, reverse transcribed from extracted RNA, that served as the sequencing template. Here immunoSEQ multiplex PCR was the method, and the copy in TCRdb shows in-frame clones only, minus some. The data hold approximately 200,000 clones, with 45% to 75% observed a single time. Treatment in this sample: oral pan-JAK inhibitor, 5-10 mg twice daily. The specimen comprised CD4+ T cells sorted from blood, sampled at week 4, from a patient treated with tofacitinib. The receptors were gathered from a human donor with alopecia areata.

This clone was detected only a few times. This sequence joins TRBV28 and TRBJ2-5, with unresolved D. Trimming took 6 bases from V and 5 from J, leaving 16 bases between them. The length of the CDR3 is 14 residues. CDR1 MDHEN and CDR2 SYDVKM come from the germline V gene. The CDR3 here is CASRSGRSVETQYF. CDR3 DNA sequence: TGTGCCAGCAGATCCGGCCGAAGCGTCGAGACCCAGTACTTC.

The rearrangement joins TRBV20-1 to TRBJ1-2; no firm D call. Trimming took off 2 bases at V and 4 bases at J, with 5 bases between the two ends. Germline CDR1 reads DFQATT; CDR2 reads SNEGSKA (reference sequence). CDR3 length: 11 amino acids. The CDR3 coding sequence is TGCAGTGCTAGACTTCCCTATGGCTACACCTTC. Its protein is CSARLPYGYTF.

This sequence joins TRBV20-1 and TRBJ1-1; the D is unclear. This CDR3 has 11 residues. V gave up 6 bases and J gave up 0 bases, with 5 bases separating them. From germline, CDR1 is DFQATT and CDR2 SNEGSKA (reference sequence). The CDR3: CSAGMNTEAFF. DNA for the CDR3: TGCAGTGCCGGGATGAACACTGAAGCTTTCTTT.

The chain couples TRBV6-5 to TRBJ1-2; 12 bases line up with TRBD1. From germline, CDR1 is MNHEY and CDR2 SVGAGI. The V and J ends lost 6 bases and 7 bases, in that order; junction bases with no gene match: 6. This CDR3 has 14 amino acids. In DNA form, the CDR3 reads TGTGCCAGCAGCCCGGGACAGGGGGCGAGTGGCTACACCTTC. Encoded protein: CASSPGQGASGYTF.

The V gene is TRBV6-5, the J gene TRBJ2-7; 8 bases map to TRBD1. The CDR3 contains 14 residues. Per germline, CDR1 MNHEY and CDR2 SVGAGI. Trimming removed 6 bases from V and 3 bases from J; junction bases left unmatched: 7. CDR3: CASRRGQGLYEQYF. CDR3 nucleotide sequence: TGTGCCAGCAGACGCGGACAGGGCCTCTACGAGCAGTACTTC.

Concerning this clone itself: Its ends do not fully match the called genes, so a read error is possible. The chain couples TRBV4-1 to TRBJ1-6; 8 bases are shared with TRBD1. Per the germline V gene, CDR1 is MGHRA and CDR2 is YSYEKL. The CDR3 runs 16 residues. The CDR3 DNA is TGCGCCAGCAGCCGACAGGGGACCTCCAATAATTCACCCCTCCACTTT. It translates to CASSRQGTSNNSPLHF.